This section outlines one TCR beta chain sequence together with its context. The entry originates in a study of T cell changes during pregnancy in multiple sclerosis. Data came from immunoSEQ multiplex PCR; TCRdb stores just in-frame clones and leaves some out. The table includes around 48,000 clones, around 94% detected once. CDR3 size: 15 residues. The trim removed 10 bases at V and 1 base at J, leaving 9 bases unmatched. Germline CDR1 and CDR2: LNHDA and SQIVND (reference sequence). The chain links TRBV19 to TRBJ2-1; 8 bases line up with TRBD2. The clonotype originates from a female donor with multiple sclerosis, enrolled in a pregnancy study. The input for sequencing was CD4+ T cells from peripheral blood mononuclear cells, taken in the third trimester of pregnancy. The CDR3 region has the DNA TGTGCCACTACAATAGCGGGAAGTTCCTACAATGAGCAGTTCTTC. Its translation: CATTIAGSSYNEQFF.